Below are 29 T cell receptor beta chains sequenced from a single sample in a study of graft-versus-host responses after intestinal transplantation. Assay: immunoSEQ multiplex PCR; the TCRdb copy retains only in-frame clones and omits some. Among tens of thousands of clones listed, 85% to 95% were seen once. What these receptors recognize is not known. Sequenced material: unstimulated CD8+ T cells sorted from spleen or lymph node cells, taken before intestinal transplant. Source of these receptors: a human donor who received an intestinal transplant.

This clone appeared once. V and J are TRBV28 and TRBJ2-7; no clear D gene. CDR3 length equals 12 residues. Per germline, CDR1 MDHEN and CDR2 SYDVKM. Trimming stripped 1 base from V and 12 bases from J, with 13 bases between. The CDR3: CASSLSLVHWYF. In DNA, the CDR3 is TGTGCCAGCAGTTTATCGCTGGTCCACTGGTACTTC.

This chain links TRBV5-6 with TRBJ1-1; D is perhaps TRBD1 (5 bases). In germline, CDR1 is SGHDT, CDR2 YYEEEE. CDR3 length: 13 residues. V lost 4 bases, J lost 5 bases, and 12 bases lay in between. The CDR3 loop reads CASSQGGITEAFF. The CDR3 DNA reads TGTGCCAGCAGCCAGGGCGGGATTACTGAAGCTTTCTTT.

The V call is TRBV29-1, the J call TRBJ2-3; 8 bases align to TRBD2. Trimming cost V 6 bases and J 2 bases; bases outside gene matches: 10. Germline CDR1 SQVTM, CDR2 ANQGSEA. This CDR3 has 15 residues. The CDR3 bases are TGCAGCGTCCCTTGGGCGGGAGGCCTCACAGATACGCAGTATTTT. Its translation is CSVPWAGGLTDTQYF.

The V gene is TRBV9, the J gene TRBJ1-2, with 8 bases identical to TRBD1. Looked up from germline, CDR1 is SGDLS and CDR2 is YYNGEE. This CDR3 comprises 16 residues. Trimming cost V 3 bases and J 1 base; bases outside gene matches: 8. This CDR3 is CASSESRGLFNYGYTF. The CDR3 DNA sequence: TGTGCCAGCAGCGAGAGCAGGGGGCTTTTTAACTATGGCTACACCTTC.

The chain employs TRBV14 and TRBJ2-7, with a weak D call TRBD2 (7 bases). V shed 3 bases and J shed 5 bases, with 17 bases lying between them. Germline-derived CDR1 and CDR2 are SGHDN and FVKESK. The CDR3 contains 15 residues. The CDR3 DNA sequence: TGTGCCAGCAGCCATCGGGGGAGGGGGGCCAACGAGCAGTACTTC. Its protein is CASSHRGRGANEQYF.

The CDR3, as DNA: TGCGCCAGCAGCCAAGGGACTAGCGGGCTCTACGAGCAGTACTTC. It encodes CASSQGTSGLYEQYF. The genes are TRBV4-1 and TRBJ2-7; 11 bases match TRBD2. The CDR3 loop spans 15 amino acids. The V segment lost 1 base and the J segment 3 bases; nucleotides outside the gene matches: 2. Germline V gene data show CDR1 as MGHRA and CDR2 as YSYEKL.

The chain joins TRBV6-5 to TRBJ2-5, with D perhaps matching TRBD2 (6 bases). Looked up from germline, CDR1 is MNHEY and CDR2 is SVGAGI. CDR3 length: 14 residues. Trimming cost V 5 bases and J 2 bases, with 12 bases left between them. DNA for the CDR3: TGTGCCAGCAGTAGAAGCGGGCCTCAAGAGACCCAGTACTTC. It is translated as CASSRSGPQETQYF.

The chain employs TRBV6-1 and TRBJ1-6; 9 bases match TRBD1. The CDR3 totals 15 residues. V gave up 8 bases and J gave up 10 bases; unmatched junction bases: 12. Germline assignment: CDR1 MNHNS and CDR2 SASEGT. This CDR3 reads CASENRGTGWSPLHF. Written as DNA, the CDR3 is TGTGCCAGCGAGAATAGGGGGACAGGGTGGTCACCCCTCCACTTT.

The genes are TRBV15 and TRBJ2-1, with 11 positions matching TRBD1. Germline V gene sequence: CDR1 LNHNV, CDR2 YYDKDF (reference sequence). J gave up 7 bases and V 5 bases, and 7 bases lay outside the gene matches. The CDR3 totals 15 residues. Written as DNA, the CDR3 is TGTGCCACCAGCGTGAGTCGGGACAGGGGGAATGAGCAGTTCTTC. This sequence encodes CATSVSRDRGNEQFF.

The chain carries TRBV29-1 and TRBJ2-7, with TRBD1 matching 8 bases. Germline V lookup: CDR1 SQVTM, CDR2 ANQGSEA. Trimming at V came to 3 bases and at J to 9 bases, leaving 10 bases not matched to a gene. The CDR3 runs 13 residues. This chain's CDR3 is CSVEGQAPIGQYF. The CDR3 DNA sequence: TGCAGCGTTGAGGGACAGGCCCCGATAGGGCAGTACTTC.

The V call is TRBV4-1, the J call TRBJ2-7; D not certain. Germline V lookup: CDR1 MGHRA, CDR2 YSYEKL. Deletions cut 4 bases from V and 0 bases from J, with 10 bases between. The CDR3 loop spans 14 amino acids. The CDR3 here is CASSPTVYSYEQYF. CDR3 nucleotide sequence: TGCGCCAGCAGCCCAACAGTTTACTCCTACGAGCAGTACTTC.

The V call is TRBV5-1, the J call TRBJ2-5; 9 bases map to TRBD2. This CDR3 comprises 18 residues. The trim removed 4 bases at V and 11 bases at J, leaving 24 bases unmatched. Per germline, CDR1 SGHRS and CDR2 YFSETQ. This chain's CDR3 is CASSQEGRGLLAGIEQYF. CDR3 DNA: TGCGCCAGCAGCCAAGAGGGGAGGGGGTTACTAGCGGGCATTGAGCAGTACTTC.

This chain links TRBV2 with TRBJ1-1; maybe TRBD1 (5 bases). The CDR3 sequence is 17 residues long. Germline lookup yields CDR1 SNHLY and CDR2 FYNNEI. V was cut by 5 bases and J by 4 bases, with 23 bases left in between. CDR3 DNA sequence: TGTGCCAGCAGTTCCACAGGACGCCTTAGGCCTGTCACTGAAGCTTTCTTT. It encodes CASSSTGRLRPVTEAFF.

This clone was observed once. The chain links TRBV4-1 to TRBJ2-1, with 11 bases that match TRBD1. After removal of 0 bases from V and 8 bases from J, the junction contained 3 bases not matched to a gene. Germline CDR1 is MGHRA and CDR2 is YSYEKL. This CDR3 comprises 15 residues. The CDR3 protein is CASSQEGQGADEQFF. Here the CDR3 DNA reads TGCGCCAGCAGCCAAGAAGGACAGGGGGCCGATGAGCAGTTCTTC.

V and J are TRBV19 and TRBJ1-2, with 9 positions matching TRBD1. V was pared by 7 bases and J by 8 bases, with 8 bases of the junction left unmatched. The CDR3 length is 13 residues. Germline V gene lookup returns CDR1 LNHDA and CDR2 SQIVND (reference sequence). The CDR3, as DNA: TGTGCCAGTACCCCACAGGGGGCACGAGGCTACACCTTC. Its translation: CASTPQGARGYTF.

The chain recombines TRBV7-6 with TRBJ2-1; 9 bases map to TRBD2. CDR3 size: 19 residues. Germline-derived CDR1 and CDR2 are SGHVS and FNYEAQ. V shed 4 bases and J 6 bases; nucleotides not matched to a gene: 19. The CDR3 bases are TGTGCCAGCAGCTCCGATAGCGGGAGTGGTGTTCTGGTATTCAATGAGCAGTTCTTC. This sequence encodes CASSSDSGSGVLVFNEQFF.

In this sample, this clone turned up once. The chain employs TRBV14 and TRBJ2-1; maybe TRBD1 (6 bases). This CDR3 has 15 amino acids. The V end lost 3 bases, the J end lost 4 bases, and 13 bases lay between the germline ends. Germline values: CDR1 SGHDN, CDR2 FVKESK. CDR3 DNA: TGTGCCAGCAGCCACGCCGGGACACCGTACAATGAGCAGTTCTTC. Residues: CASSHAGTPYNEQFF.

The J gene is TRBJ2-1, the V gene TRBV7-9; the D is unclear. Deletions cut 1 base from V and 9 bases from J, with 13 bases between. Looked up from germline, CDR1 is SEHNR and CDR2 is FQNEAQ (reference sequence). The CDR3 is 14 amino acids. The CDR3 protein is CASSLDHHLSEQFF. The DNA of the CDR3 is TGTGCCAGCAGCTTAGATCATCACCTGAGTGAGCAGTTCTTC. Drawing the rest from reference TRBV7-9 and TRBJ2-1, the complete variable domain is DTGVSQNPRHKITKRGQNVTFRCDPISEHNRLYWYRQTLGQGPEFLTYFQNEAQLEKSRLLSDRFSAERPKGSFSTLEIQRTEQGDSAMYLCASSLDHHLSEQFFGPGTRLTVL.

The rearrangement joins TRBV7-9 to TRBJ2-1; no clear D gene. Trimming cost V 2 bases and J 6 bases, with 5 bases left between them. The CDR3 loop spans 12 amino acids. Germline V gene lookup returns CDR1 SEHNR and CDR2 FQNEAQ (reference sequence). CDR3 DNA sequence: TGTGCCAGCAGCTTATCAGGCAATGAGCAGTTCTTC. Protein sequence: CASSLSGNEQFF.

The chain is built from TRBV5-4 and TRBJ1-2; D might be TRBD1 (6 bases). CDR1 and CDR2 (germline): SGHNT, YYREEE (reference sequence). V gave up 1 base and J gave up 6 bases, with 16 bases separating them. The CDR3 sequence is 15 residues long. The DNA for the CDR3 is TGTGCCAGCAGCTTGTTTACAGGGAGCGTGGATGGCTACACCTTC. This gives the protein CASSLFTGSVDGYTF.

This chain uses TRBV6-5 with TRBJ2-7, with D tentatively TRBD2 (6 bases). With 2 bases removed from V and 4 bases from J, the gap between germline ends came to 9 bases. The CDR3 is 13 residues long. Germline CDR1 reads MNHEY; CDR2 reads SVGAGI. The CDR3 coding sequence is TGTGCCAGCAGTTACCGGGAGAATTACGAGCAGTACTTC. It yields the protein CASSYRENYEQYF.

V and J are TRBV6-1 and TRBJ1-1; perhaps TRBD1 as D (5 bases). Trimming pared 3 bases from V and 7 bases from J, leaving 21 bases between. The germline CDR1 and CDR2 sequences are MNHNS and SASEGT. There are 16 residues in the CDR3. The CDR3 here is CASSDRDLSLTVEAFF. CDR3 in DNA: TGTGCCAGCAGTGACAGGGATCTGAGTCTGACCGTTGAAGCTTTCTTT.

CDR3 bases: TGTGCCAGTAGGGCCGGGGAGTCGGGTAATCAGCCCCAGCATTTT. It encodes CASRAGESGNQPQHF. V is TRBV19 and J is TRBJ1-5; D is unresolved. This CDR3 comprises 15 residues. CDR1 and CDR2 from the germline V gene are LNHDA and SQIVND (reference sequence). V dropped 6 bases and J dropped 4 bases, with 16 bases sitting between them.

The chain couples TRBV7-2 to TRBJ2-2, with D unresolved. Trimming stripped 6 bases from V and 3 bases from J, with 11 bases between. Germline-derived CDR1 and CDR2 are SGHTA and FQGNSA. The CDR3 totals 14 residues. The CDR3 sequence: CASSRGGDTGELFF. CDR3 DNA sequence: TGTGCCAGCAGTAGAGGCGGTGACACCGGGGAGCTGTTTTTT.

The gene calls are TRBV5-1 and TRBJ2-7, with 9 bases that match TRBD2. Germline V CDR1 and CDR2: SGHRS, YFSETQ. V shed 3 bases, J shed 2 bases, and the junction held 15 bases outside the gene matches. The CDR3 has 18 residues. CDR3 nucleotide sequence: TGCGCCAGCAGCTCCTACGAAGGAAAGCGGGGGGCTCCCTACGAGCAGTACTTC. As protein: CASSSYEGKRGAPYEQYF.

There are a few counts of this clone. The genes are TRBV4-1 and TRBJ1-3, with D maybe TRBD1 (5 bases). The CDR3 length is 17 residues. Per the germline V gene, CDR1 is MGHRA and CDR2 is YSYEKL. V dropped 4 bases and J dropped 0 bases, with 16 bases sitting between them. The CDR3: CASSPRDSLDSGNTIYF. The CDR3 DNA reads as TGCGCCAGCAGCCCCCGGGACTCCCTTGACTCTGGAAACACCATATATTTT.

The chain uses TRBV9 and TRBJ2-3, with a possible D match to TRBD1 (5 bases). The germline V and J ends were trimmed by 2 bases and 3 bases, with 13 bases remaining between them. The CDR3 totals 15 residues. Per germline, CDR1 SGDLS and CDR2 YYNGEE. The CDR3 DNA reads TGTGCCAGCAGCGTGGGGCGTTTCGGAACAGATACGCAGTATTTT. Protein sequence: CASSVGRFGTDTQYF.

The chain combines TRBV5-6 with TRBJ1-2, with 7 nucleotides matching TRBD1. CDR3 length: 15 residues. V shed 0 bases and J 5 bases; nucleotides not matched to a gene: 7. The V gene's germline CDR1 is SGHDT and CDR2 YYEEEE. CDR3 bases: TGTGCCAGCAGCTTGGCTCCAGGGGGGTCGTATGGCTACACCTTC. Translation: CASSLAPGGSYGYTF. Full variable domain (missing parts from reference TRBV5-6 and TRBJ1-2): DAGVTQSPTHLIKTRGQQVTLRCSPKSGHDTVSWYQQALGQGPQFIFQYYEEEERQRGNFPDRFSGHQFPNYSSELNVNALLLGDSALYLCASSLAPGGSYGYTFGSGTRLTVV.

V is TRBV2 and J is TRBJ2-1; 13 nucleotides align to TRBD2. Germline CDR1 and CDR2: SNHLY and FYNNEI. This CDR3 is 15 amino acids long. V lost 4 bases, J lost 5 bases, and 2 bases stayed unmatched. In nucleotides, the CDR3 is TGTGCCAGCAGTGCCGGACTAGCGGGAGACAATGAGCAGTTCTTC. Its translation: CASSAGLAGDNEQFF.